Listed below are T cell receptor beta chains from one sample, sequenced in a study of blood T cell repertoires in COVID-19. Data came from immunoSEQ multiplex PCR; TCRdb stores just in-frame clones and leaves some out. The table includes about 200,000 clones, roughly 82% detected once. Input material: peripheral blood. These receptors all come from a human donor in a cohort sampled during active COVID-19. CDR3s include the opening cysteine and the closing phenylalanine or tryptophan. D genes are given only for firm matches. Expanded clones are given a class, and other clones once, few, many or no size at all.

D: TRBD1
V: TRBV2
size: .
J: TRBJ1-5
DNA: TGTGCCAGCAGACAGGGGATTAGCAATCAGCCCCAGCATTTT
CDR3: CASRQGISNQPQHF

D: .
V: TRBV29-1
size: .
J: TRBJ2-5
DNA: TGCAGCGCCACCCCGGGGAGGAGACAAGAGACCCAGTACTTC
CDR3: CSATPGRRQETQYF

D: .
V: TRBV6-1
size: .
J: TRBJ2-5
DNA: TGTGCCAGCAGTGAGAGAGGGGAGACCCAGTACTTC
CDR3: CASSERGETQYF

D: .
V: TRBV3-1/TRBV3-2
size: .
J: TRBJ1-4
DNA: TGTGCCAGCAGCCAAAGGGGAAATGAAAAACTGTTTTTT
CDR3: CASSQRGNEKLFF

D: .
V: TRBV6-2/TRBV6-3
size: .
J: TRBJ1-1
DNA: TGTGCCAGCAGTTATCTCGCCAGGGTGAACACTGAAGCTTTCTTT
CDR3: CASSYLARVNTEAFF

D: TRBD2
V: TRBV28
size: .
J: TRBJ2-2
DNA: TGTGCCAGCAGTATGACTAGCGGGTACGGGGAGCTGTTTTTT
CDR3: CASSMTSGYGELFF

D: TRBD2
V: TRBV4-1
size: .
J: TRBJ2-1
DNA: TGCGCCAGCAGCCAGACTCGAGCCGGGACTAGCGGGAAGGTCCATGAGCAGTTCTTC
CDR3: CASSQTRAGTSGKVHEQFF

D: TRBD2
V: TRBV28
size: few
J: TRBJ2-5
DNA: TGTGCCAGCAGTTCCCTGGGACTAGCGGGAGTAGAAGAGACCCAGTACTTC
CDR3: CASSSLGLAGVEETQYF

D: .
V: TRBV14
size: once
J: TRBJ1-1
DNA: TGTGCCAGCAGCCGAACAGGGTCGGGAACTGAAGCTTTCTTT
CDR3: CASSRTGSGTEAFF

D: TRBD1
V: TRBV19
size: .
J: TRBJ1-1
DNA: TGTGCCAGTAGTCCCAACAGGGGGTTGGGCACTGAAGCTTTCTTT
CDR3: CASSPNRGLGTEAFF

D: .
V: TRBV28
size: .
J: TRBJ2-7
DNA: TGTGCCAGCAGTCCTCGGACAGCCGTGAGAGAGCAGTACTTC
CDR3: CASSPRTAVREQYF

D: TRBD2
V: TRBV18
size: .
J: TRBJ2-1
DNA: TGTGCCAGCTCGGAAAGTAGCGGGAGCTCCTACAATGAGCAGTTCTTC
CDR3: CASSESSGSSYNEQFF

D: TRBD2
V: TRBV5-1
size: .
J: TRBJ2-3
DNA: TGCGCCAGCAGCTTGAGGGGACTAGAGGTTGATACGCAGTATTTT
CDR3: CASSLRGLEVDTQYF

D: TRBD1
V: TRBV5-1
size: few
J: TRBJ2-3
DNA: TGCGCCAGCAGCTTTCATCCACAGGGGGGGACAGGGGATACGCAGTATTTT
CDR3: CASSFHPQGGTGDTQYF

D: .
V: TRBV27
size: many
J: TRBJ1-2
DNA: TGTGCCAGCAGGCAAACGGGTCGCCGCTATGGCTACACCTTC
CDR3: CASRQTGRRYGYTF

D: .
V: TRBV6-5
size: once
J: TRBJ2-1
DNA: TGTGCCAGCATGAGGACATACACTGCGAATGAGCAGTTCTTC
CDR3: CASMRTYTANEQFF

D: TRBD1
V: TRBV2
size: .
J: TRBJ1-2
DNA: TGTGCCAGCAGTGAAACCGGGACAGGGCATGGCTACACCTTC
CDR3: CASSETGTGHGYTF

D: .
V: TRBV5-6
size: .
J: TRBJ2-2
DNA: TGTGCCAGCAGCTTGGTCGCGCCGCACACCGGGGAGCTGTTTTTT
CDR3: CASSLVAPHTGELFF

D: TRBD1
V: TRBV5-6
size: .
J: TRBJ2-7
DNA: TGTGCCAGCAGCCAGGGACAGTTCCACGAGCAGTACTTC
CDR3: CASSQGQFHEQYF

D: .
V: TRBV15
size: .
J: TRBJ1-5
DNA: TGTGCCACCAGCAGAGGACGTAGGCCGGGACTGTCCCAGCATTTT
CDR3: CATSRGRRPGLSQHF

D: .
V: TRBV7-2
size: once
J: TRBJ2-7
DNA: TGTGCCAGCAGCTATGAACTAGTCCCCTACGAGCAGTACTTC
CDR3: CASSYELVPYEQYF

D: .
V: TRBV11-2
size: .
J: TRBJ2-3
DNA: TGTGCCAGCAGCTTAATCAGGGCAGATACGCAGTATTTT
CDR3: CASSLIRADTQYF

D: TRBD2
V: TRBV25-1
size: few
J: TRBJ2-2
DNA: TGTGCCAGCAAAGGACTAGCGGGGGGCACCGGGGAGCTGTTTTTT
CDR3: CASKGLAGGTGELFF

D: TRBD1
V: TRBV18
size: .
J: TRBJ2-1
DNA: TGTGCCAGCTCACCTTTTCCGCGGGGACAGGTGTACAATGAGCAGTTCTTC
CDR3: CASSPFPRGQVYNEQFF

D: TRBD1
V: TRBV15
size: .
J: TRBJ2-7
DNA: TGTGCCACCAGCGGGGGGGACAGGGACGGGGAGCAGTACTTC
CDR3: CATSGGDRDGEQYF

D: TRBD1
V: TRBV7-2
size: .
J: TRBJ1-1
DNA: TGTGCCAGCAGGCCTGACAGGGGCGGTGAAGCTTTCTTT
CDR3: CASRPDRGGEAFF

D: .
V: TRBV3-1/TRBV3-2
size: .
J: TRBJ2-1
DNA: TGTGCCAGCAGCTCCTATTGGCAGGGGGAGCAGTTCTTC
CDR3: CASSSYWQGEQFF

D: .
V: TRBV7-6
size: .
J: TRBJ1-6
DNA: TGTGCCAGCAGCGTTGCATTCACCGGTGATTCACCCCTCCACTTT
CDR3: CASSVAFTGDSPLHF

D: TRBD1
V: TRBV20-1
size: .
J: TRBJ2-7
DNA: TGCAGTGCTAGTTGGGCAGGGGGCCACGAGCAGTACTTC
CDR3: CSASWAGGHEQYF

D: TRBD2
V: TRBV13
size: .
J: TRBJ2-1
DNA: TGTGCCAGCAGCTTAAGTTATTGGGGACTAGGTCCCAACAATGAGCAGTTCTTC
CDR3: CASSLSYWGLGPNNEQFF

D: .
V: TRBV9
size: once
J: TRBJ2-3
DNA: TGTGCCAGCAGCCCATTGGCGGGAAGCTCAGGAGATACGCAGTATTTT
CDR3: CASSPLAGSSGDTQYF

D: TRBD1
V: TRBV5-1
size: .
J: TRBJ2-1
DNA: TGCGCCAGCAGCCTTCCGGGACAGGGGATTGAGCAGTTCTTC
CDR3: CASSLPGQGIEQFF

D: .
V: TRBV7-9
size: .
J: TRBJ2-2
DNA: TGTGCCAGCAGCCTCTCCCCCCCGCCCAGGGTGGACACCGGGGAGCTGTTTTTT
CDR3: CASSLSPPPRVDTGELFF

D: .
V: TRBV5-1
size: .
J: TRBJ1-1
DNA: TGCGCCAGCAGCTTGGACGGAGGTGACACTGAAGCTTTCTTT
CDR3: CASSLDGGDTEAFF

D: .
V: TRBV4-2
size: few
J: TRBJ1-2
DNA: TGTGCCAGCAGCCAAGGTCCAGGGATTAACTATGGCTACACCTTC
CDR3: CASSQGPGINYGYTF

D: .
V: TRBV7-2
size: once
J: TRBJ1-5
DNA: TGTGCCAGCAGCTTAGCCGAACAGGGCCGACAGCCCCAGCATTTT
CDR3: CASSLAEQGRQPQHF

D: TRBD1
V: TRBV14
size: .
J: TRBJ1-1
DNA: TGTGCCAGCAGCCAAGATCTAGGGGGCGGATCTGAAGCTTTCTTT
CDR3: CASSQDLGGGSEAFF